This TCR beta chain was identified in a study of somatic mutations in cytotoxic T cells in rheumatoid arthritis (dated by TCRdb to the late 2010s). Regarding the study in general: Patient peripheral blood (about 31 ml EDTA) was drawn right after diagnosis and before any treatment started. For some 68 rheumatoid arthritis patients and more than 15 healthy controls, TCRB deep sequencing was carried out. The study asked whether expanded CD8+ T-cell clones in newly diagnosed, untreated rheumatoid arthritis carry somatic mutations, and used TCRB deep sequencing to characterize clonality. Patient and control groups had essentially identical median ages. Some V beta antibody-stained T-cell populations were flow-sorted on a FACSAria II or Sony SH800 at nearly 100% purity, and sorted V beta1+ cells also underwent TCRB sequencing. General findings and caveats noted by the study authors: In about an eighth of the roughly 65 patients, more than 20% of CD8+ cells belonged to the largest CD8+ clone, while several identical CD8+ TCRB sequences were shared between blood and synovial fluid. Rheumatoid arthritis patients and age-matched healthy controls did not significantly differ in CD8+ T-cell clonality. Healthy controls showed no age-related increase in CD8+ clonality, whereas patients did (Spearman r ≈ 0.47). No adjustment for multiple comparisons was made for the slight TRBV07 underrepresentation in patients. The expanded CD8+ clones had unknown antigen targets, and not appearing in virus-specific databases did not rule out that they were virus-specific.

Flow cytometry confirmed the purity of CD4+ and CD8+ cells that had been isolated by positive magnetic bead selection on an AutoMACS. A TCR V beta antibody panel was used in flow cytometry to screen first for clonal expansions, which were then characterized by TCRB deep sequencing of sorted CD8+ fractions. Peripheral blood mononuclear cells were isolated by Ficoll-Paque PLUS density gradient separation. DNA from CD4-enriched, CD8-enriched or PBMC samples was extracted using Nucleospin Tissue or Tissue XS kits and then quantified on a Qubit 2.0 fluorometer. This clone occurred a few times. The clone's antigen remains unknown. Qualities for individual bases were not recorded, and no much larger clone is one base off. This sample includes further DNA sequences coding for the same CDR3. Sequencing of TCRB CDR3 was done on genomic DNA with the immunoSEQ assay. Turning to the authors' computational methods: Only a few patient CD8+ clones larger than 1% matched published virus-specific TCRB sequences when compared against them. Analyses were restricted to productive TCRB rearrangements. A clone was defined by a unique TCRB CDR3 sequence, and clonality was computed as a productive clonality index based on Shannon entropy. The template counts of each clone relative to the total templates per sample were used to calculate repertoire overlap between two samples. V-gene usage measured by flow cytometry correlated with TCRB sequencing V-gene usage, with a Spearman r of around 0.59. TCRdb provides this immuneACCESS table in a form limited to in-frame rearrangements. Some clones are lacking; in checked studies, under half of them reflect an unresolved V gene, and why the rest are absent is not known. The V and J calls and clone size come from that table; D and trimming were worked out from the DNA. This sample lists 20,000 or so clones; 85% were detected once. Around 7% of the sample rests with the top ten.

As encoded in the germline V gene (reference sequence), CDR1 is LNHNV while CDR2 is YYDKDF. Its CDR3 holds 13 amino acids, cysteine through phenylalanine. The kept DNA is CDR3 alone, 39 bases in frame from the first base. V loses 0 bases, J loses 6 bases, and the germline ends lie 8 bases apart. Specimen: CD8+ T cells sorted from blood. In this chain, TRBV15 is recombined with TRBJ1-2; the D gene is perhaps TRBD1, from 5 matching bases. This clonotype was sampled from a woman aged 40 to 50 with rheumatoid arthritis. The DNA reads TGTGCCACCAGCAGAGAAGAAGGGGATGGCTACACCTTC. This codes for CATSREEGDGYTF.